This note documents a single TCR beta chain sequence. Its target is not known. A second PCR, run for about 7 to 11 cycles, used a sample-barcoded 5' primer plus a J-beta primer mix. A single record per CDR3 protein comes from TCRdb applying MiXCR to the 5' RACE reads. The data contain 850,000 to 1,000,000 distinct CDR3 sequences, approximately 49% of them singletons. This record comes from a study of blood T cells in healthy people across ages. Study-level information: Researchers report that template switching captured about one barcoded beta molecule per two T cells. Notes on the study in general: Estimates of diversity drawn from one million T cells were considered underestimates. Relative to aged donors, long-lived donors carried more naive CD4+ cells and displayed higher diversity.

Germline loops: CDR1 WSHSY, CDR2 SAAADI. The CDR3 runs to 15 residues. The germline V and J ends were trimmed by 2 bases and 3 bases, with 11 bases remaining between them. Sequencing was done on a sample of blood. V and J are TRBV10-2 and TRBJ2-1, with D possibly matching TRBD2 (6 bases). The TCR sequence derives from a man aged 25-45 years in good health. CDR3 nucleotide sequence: TGCGCCAGCAGTGAGGGACCAGCGGGCTACAATGAGCAGTTCTTC. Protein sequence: CASSEGPAGYNEQFF.